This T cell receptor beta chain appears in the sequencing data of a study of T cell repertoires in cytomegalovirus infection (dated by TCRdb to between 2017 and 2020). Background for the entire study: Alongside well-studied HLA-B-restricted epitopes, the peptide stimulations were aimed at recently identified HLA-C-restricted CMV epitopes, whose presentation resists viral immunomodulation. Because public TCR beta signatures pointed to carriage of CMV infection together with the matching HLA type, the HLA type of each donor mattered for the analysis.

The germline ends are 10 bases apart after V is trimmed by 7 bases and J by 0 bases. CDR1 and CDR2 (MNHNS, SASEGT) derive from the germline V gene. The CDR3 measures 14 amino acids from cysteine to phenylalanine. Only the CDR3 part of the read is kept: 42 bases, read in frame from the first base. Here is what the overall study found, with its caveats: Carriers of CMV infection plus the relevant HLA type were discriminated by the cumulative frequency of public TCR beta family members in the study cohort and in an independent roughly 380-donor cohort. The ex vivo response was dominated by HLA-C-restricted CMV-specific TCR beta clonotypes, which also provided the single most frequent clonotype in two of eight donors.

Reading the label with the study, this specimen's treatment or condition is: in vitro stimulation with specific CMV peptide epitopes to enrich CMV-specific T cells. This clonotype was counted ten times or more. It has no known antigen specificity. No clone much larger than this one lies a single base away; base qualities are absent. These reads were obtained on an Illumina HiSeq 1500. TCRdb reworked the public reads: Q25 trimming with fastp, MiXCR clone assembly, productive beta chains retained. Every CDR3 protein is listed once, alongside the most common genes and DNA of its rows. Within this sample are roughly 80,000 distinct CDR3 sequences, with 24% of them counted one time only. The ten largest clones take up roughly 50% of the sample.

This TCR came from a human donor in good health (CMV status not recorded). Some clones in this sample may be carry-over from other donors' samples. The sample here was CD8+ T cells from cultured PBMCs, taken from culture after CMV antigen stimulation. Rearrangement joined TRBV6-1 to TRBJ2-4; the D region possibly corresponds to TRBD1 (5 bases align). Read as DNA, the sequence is TGTGCCAGCAAAGACAGTCTAGCCAAAAACATTCAGTACTTC. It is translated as CASKDSLAKNIQYF.